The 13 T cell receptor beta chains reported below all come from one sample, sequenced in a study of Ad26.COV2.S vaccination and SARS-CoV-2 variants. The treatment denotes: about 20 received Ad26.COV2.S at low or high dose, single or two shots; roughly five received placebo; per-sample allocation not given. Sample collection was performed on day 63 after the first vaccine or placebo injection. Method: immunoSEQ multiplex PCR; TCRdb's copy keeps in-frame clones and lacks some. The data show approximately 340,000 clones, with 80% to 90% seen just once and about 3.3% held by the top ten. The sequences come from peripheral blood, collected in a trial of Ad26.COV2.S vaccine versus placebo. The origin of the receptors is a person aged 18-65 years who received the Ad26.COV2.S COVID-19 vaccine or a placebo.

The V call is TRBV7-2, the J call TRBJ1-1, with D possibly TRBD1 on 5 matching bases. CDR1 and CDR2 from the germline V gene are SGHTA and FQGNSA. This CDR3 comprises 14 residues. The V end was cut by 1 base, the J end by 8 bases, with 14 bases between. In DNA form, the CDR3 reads TGTGCCAGCAGCTTAGTCGGGGCAGGGACCGAAGCTTTCTTT. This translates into CASSLVGAGTEAFF. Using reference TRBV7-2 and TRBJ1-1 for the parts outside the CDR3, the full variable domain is GAGVSQSPSNKVTEKGKDVELRCDPISGHTALYWYRQSLGQGLEFLIYFQGNSAPDKSGLPSDRFSAERTGGSVSTLTIQRTQQEDSAVYLCASSLVGAGTEAFFGQGTRLTVV.

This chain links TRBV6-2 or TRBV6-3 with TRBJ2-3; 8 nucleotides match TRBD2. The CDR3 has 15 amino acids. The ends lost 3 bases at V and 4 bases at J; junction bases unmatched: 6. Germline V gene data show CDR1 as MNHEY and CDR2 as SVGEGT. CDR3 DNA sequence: TGTGCCAGCAGTTATGACGGGAGGGGCTCAGATACGCAGTATTTT. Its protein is CASSYDGRGSDTQYF.

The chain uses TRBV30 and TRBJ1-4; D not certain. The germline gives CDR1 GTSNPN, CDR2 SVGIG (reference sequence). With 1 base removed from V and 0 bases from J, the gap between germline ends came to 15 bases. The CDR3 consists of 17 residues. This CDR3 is CAWSGETLFATNEKLFF. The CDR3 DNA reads TGTGCCTGGAGTGGGGAGACGCTGTTTGCAACTAATGAAAAACTGTTTTTT.

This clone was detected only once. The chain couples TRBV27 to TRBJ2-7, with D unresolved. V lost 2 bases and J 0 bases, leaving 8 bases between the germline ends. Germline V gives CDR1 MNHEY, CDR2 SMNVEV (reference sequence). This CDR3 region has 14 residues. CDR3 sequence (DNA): TGTGCCAGCAGTTTACAGGCGACCTCCTACGAGCAGTACTTC. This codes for CASSLQATSYEQYF.

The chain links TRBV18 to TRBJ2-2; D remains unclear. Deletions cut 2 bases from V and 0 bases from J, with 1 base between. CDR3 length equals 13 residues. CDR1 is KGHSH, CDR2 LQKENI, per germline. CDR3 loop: CASSPANTGELFF. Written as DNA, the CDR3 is TGTGCCAGCTCACCAGCGAACACCGGGGAGCTGTTTTTT.

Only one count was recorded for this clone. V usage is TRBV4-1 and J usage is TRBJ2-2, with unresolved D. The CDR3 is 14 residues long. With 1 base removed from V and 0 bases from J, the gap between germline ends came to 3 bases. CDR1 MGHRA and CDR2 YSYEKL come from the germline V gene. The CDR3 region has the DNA TGCGCCAGCAGCCAAGTACCGAACACCGGGGAGCTGTTTTTT. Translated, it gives CASSQVPNTGELFF.

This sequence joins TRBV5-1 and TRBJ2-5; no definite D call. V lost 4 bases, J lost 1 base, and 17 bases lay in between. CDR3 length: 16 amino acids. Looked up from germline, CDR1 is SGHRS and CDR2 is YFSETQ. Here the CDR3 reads CASSRKISGPQETQYF. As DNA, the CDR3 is TGCGCCAGCAGCCGGAAAATCAGTGGACCCCAAGAGACCCAGTACTTC.

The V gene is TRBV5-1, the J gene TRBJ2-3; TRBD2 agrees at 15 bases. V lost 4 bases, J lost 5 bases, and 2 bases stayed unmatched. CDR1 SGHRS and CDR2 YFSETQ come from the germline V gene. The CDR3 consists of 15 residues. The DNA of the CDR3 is TGCGCCAGCAGCGAGGGACTAGCGGGGGGAGATACGCAGTATTTT. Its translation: CASSEGLAGGDTQYF. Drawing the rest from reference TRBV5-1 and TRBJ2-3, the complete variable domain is KAGVTQTPRYLIKTRGQQVTLSCSPISGHRSVSWYQQTPGQGLQFLFEYFSETQRNKGNFPGRFSGRQFSNSRSEMNVSTLELGDSALYLCASSEGLAGGDTQYFGPGTRLTVL.

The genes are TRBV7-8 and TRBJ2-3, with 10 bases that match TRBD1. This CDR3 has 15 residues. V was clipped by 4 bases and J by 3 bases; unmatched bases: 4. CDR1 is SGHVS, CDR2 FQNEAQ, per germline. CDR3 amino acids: CASSSRTGGTDTQYF. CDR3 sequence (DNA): TGTGCCAGCAGCTCCCGGACAGGGGGTACAGATACGCAGTATTTT.

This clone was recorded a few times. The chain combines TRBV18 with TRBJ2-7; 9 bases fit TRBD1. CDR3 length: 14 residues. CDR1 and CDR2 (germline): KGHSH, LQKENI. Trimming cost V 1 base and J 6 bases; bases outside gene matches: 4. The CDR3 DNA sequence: TGTGCCAGCTCACCACTGGGACAGGGAGGCGAGCAGTACTTC. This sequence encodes CASSPLGQGGEQYF. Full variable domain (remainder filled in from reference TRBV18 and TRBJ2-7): NAGVMQNPRHLVRRRGQEARLRCSPMKGHSHVYWYRQLPEEGLKFMVYLQKENIIDESGMPKERFSAEFPKEGPSILRIQQVVRGDSAAYFCASSPLGQGGEQYFGPGTRLTVT.

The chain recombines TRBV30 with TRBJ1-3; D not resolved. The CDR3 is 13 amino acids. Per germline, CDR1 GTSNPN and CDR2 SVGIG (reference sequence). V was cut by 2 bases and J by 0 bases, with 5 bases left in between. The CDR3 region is CAWSFVSGNTIYF. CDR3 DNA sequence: TGTGCCTGGAGTTTCGTCTCTGGAAACACCATATATTTT. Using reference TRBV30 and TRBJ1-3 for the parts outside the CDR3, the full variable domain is SQTIHQWPATLVQPVGSPLSLECTVEGTSNPNLYWYRQAAGRGLQLLFYSVGIGQISSEVPQNLSASRPQDRQFILSSKKLLLSDSGFYLCAWSFVSGNTIYFGEGSWLTVV.

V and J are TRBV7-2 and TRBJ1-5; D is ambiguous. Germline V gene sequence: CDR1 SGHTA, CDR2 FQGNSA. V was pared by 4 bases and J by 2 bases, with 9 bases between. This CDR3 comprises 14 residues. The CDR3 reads CASSSQVGNQPQHF. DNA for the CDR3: TGTGCCAGCAGCTCCCAGGTCGGCAATCAGCCCCAGCATTTT. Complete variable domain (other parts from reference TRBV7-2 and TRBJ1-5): GAGVSQSPSNKVTEKGKDVELRCDPISGHTALYWYRQSLGQGLEFLIYFQGNSAPDKSGLPSDRFSAERTGGSVSTLTIQRTQQEDSAVYLCASSSQVGNQPQHFGDGTRLSIL.

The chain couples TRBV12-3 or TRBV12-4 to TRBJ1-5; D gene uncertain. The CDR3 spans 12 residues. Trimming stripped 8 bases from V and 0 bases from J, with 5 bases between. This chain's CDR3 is CASRNSNQPQHF. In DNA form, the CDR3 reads TGTGCCAGCCGGAATAGCAATCAGCCCCAGCATTTT.